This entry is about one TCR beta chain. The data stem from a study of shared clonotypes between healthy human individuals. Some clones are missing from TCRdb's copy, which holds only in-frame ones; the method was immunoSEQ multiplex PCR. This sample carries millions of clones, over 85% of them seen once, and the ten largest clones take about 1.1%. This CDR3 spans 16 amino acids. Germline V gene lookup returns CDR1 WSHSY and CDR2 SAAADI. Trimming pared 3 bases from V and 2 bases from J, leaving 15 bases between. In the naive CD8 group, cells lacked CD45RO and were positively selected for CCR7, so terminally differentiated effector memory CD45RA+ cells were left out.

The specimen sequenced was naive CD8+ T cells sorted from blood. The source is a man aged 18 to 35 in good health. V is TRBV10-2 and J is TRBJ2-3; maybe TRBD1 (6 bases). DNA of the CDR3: TGCGCCAGCAGTGATGAAGCAACAGGGACCACAGATACGCAGTATTTT. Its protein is CASSDEATGTTDTQYF.